Following are 21 T cell receptor beta chains from one sample sequenced in a study of cytomegalovirus exposure and HLA in healthy donors. PCR was performed using 60 Vbeta and 13 Jbeta primers. The protocol was immunoSEQ multiplex PCR, while the TCRdb copy is restricted to in-frame clones and leaves out a portion. The repertoire has 95,000 to 110,000 clones, 76% of them found once; the top ten carry about 2%. What was sequenced was PBMCs. The receptors derive from a man aged 18 to 29 in good health and CMV-seronegative.

V is TRBV4-3 and J is TRBJ2-3; tentative D call: TRBD1 (6 bases). V was trimmed by 1 base and J by 6 bases, leaving 11 bases between them. There are 14 residues in the CDR3. CDR1 is LGHNA and CDR2 is YSLEER in the germline V gene. DNA for the CDR3: TGCGCCAGCAGCCAAGGGGGGCCTGGGGATACGCAGTATTTT. Its translation: CASSQGGPGDTQYF.

V is TRBV4-3 and J is TRBJ1-1, with D perhaps matching TRBD1 (5 bases). Germline CDR1 and CDR2: LGHNA and YSLEER. The CDR3 runs 13 residues. V was pared by 0 bases and J by 7 bases, with 9 bases between. For the CDR3, the DNA is TGCGCCAGCAGCCAAGAAAGACAGTTTGAAGCTTTCTTT. This encodes CASSQERQFEAFF.

This chain's CDR3 is CASSEWRGDGETQYF. The CDR3 DNA reads TGCGCCAGCAGTGAGTGGCGGGGGGATGGAGAGACCCAGTACTTC. The chain couples TRBV10-1 to TRBJ2-5; 8 bases are a match to TRBD2. Germline lookup yields CDR1 WNHNN and CDR2 SYGVQD (reference sequence). The J segment lost 4 bases and the V segment lost 1 base, leaving 5 bases of the junction unmatched. The CDR3 sequence is 15 residues long.

V gene TRBV4-2 combines with J gene TRBJ2-3, with unresolved D. CDR1 and CDR2 (germline): LGHNA, YNFKEQ. The V end lost 0 bases, the J end lost 2 bases, and 6 bases lay between the germline ends. This CDR3 contains 14 residues. The CDR3 spells CASSQEGVTDTQYF. The CDR3 nucleotides are TGTGCCAGCAGCCAAGAAGGAGTCACAGATACGCAGTATTTT.

Remarks on this clone: Other DNA sequences in the sample encode the same CDR3. V is TRBV6-4 and J is TRBJ2-3, with 14 positions matching TRBD2. V dropped 3 bases and J dropped 3; count of bases not matched to a gene: 2. The CDR3 loop spans 16 amino acids. The germline V gene has CDR1 MRHNA and CDR2 SNTAGT. The CDR3, as DNA: TGTGCCAGCAGTGAGACTAGCGGGGGGGCAACAGATACGCAGTATTTT. Protein: CASSETSGGATDTQYF.

This chain joins TRBV19 and TRBJ1-5, with D unclear. The V and J ends lost 7 bases and 4 bases respectively, with 11 bases between them. This CDR3 is 13 amino acids long. Germline V gene data show CDR1 as LNHDA and CDR2 as SQIVND (reference sequence). The CDR3 region has the DNA TGTGCCAGTACTTCTCAGAAAAATCAGCCCCAGCATTTT. Encoded protein: CASTSQKNQPQHF.

The gene calls are TRBV5-8 and TRBJ2-3; D may be TRBD1 (7 bases). The CDR3 extends over 17 amino acids. Germline V gene lookup returns CDR1 SGHTS and CDR2 YDEGEE. The V end lost 4 bases, the J end lost 2 bases, and 20 bases lay between the germline ends. CDR3 amino acids: CASSPRWRDRLTDTQYF. The CDR3 nucleotides read TGTGCCAGCAGCCCTAGGTGGAGGGACAGACTCACAGATACGCAGTATTTT.

The rearrangement links TRBV4-2 to TRBJ1-4, with TRBD1 as a possible D gene (5 bases). The CDR3 contains 14 residues. V shed 2 bases and J shed 8 bases, with 12 bases lying between them. Germline-derived CDR1 and CDR2 are LGHNA and YNFKEQ. The CDR3: CASSQSRGGEKLFF. CDR3 bases: TGTGCCAGCAGCCAAAGTCGGGGGGGGGAAAAACTGTTTTTT.

This clone came up a few times. At one end the junction does not follow the germline gene, possibly because of a read error. This chain uses TRBV7-2 with TRBJ1-2; TRBD1 matches 7 bases. Germline CDR1 is SGHTA and CDR2 is FQGNSA. The length of the CDR3 is 15 residues. CDR3 bases: TGTGCCAGCAGCTTAGCCGGACAGGTTTCTAGAGGCTACCCCTTC. Translation: CASSLAGQVSRGYPF.

This clone was recorded a few times. The chain uses TRBV10-2 and TRBJ2-7; 9 nucleotides align to TRBD1. Germline-derived CDR1 and CDR2 are WSHSY and SAAADI. The CDR3 covers 14 residues. Germline trimming cut 8 bases from V and 2 bases from J; bases unmatched to any gene: 7. In nucleotides, the CDR3 is TGCGCCAGCGCGCTAGGACAGGGGACCTACGAGCAGTACTTC. Amino acids: CASALGQGTYEQYF.

V and J are TRBV4-1 and TRBJ1-1; TRBD1 agrees at 7 bases. The length of the CDR3 is 18 residues. Trimming cost V 1 base and J 0 bases; bases outside gene matches: 11. Germline V gives CDR1 MGHRA, CDR2 YSYEKL. The CDR3 protein is CASSQAGTAGAMNTEAFF. DNA for the CDR3: TGCGCCAGCAGCCAAGCGGGGACAGCTGGTGCCATGAACACTGAAGCTTTCTTT.

The CDR3, as DNA: TGTGCCAGCAGCTTACGACTGAGCTACGAGCAGTACTTC. This encodes CASSLRLSYEQYF. The rearrangement joins TRBV7-2 to TRBJ2-5, with D unclear. Judging by the DNA end, TRBJ2-7 fits better; the J call may be wrong. CDR1 and CDR2 (germline): SGHTA, FQGNSA. The CDR3 is made up of 13 amino acids.

The CDR3 region has the DNA TGTGCCAGCAGCCGGGGACAGCTCAGCTCTGGAAACACCATATATTTT. It yields the protein CASSRGQLSSGNTIYF. The chain couples TRBV5-4 to TRBJ1-3, with 7 bases identical to TRBD1. The CDR3 covers 16 residues. Trimming took 4 bases from V and 0 from J; bases not matched to a gene: 7. Germline CDR1 and CDR2: SGHNT and YYREEE (reference sequence).

This chain joins TRBV29-1 and TRBJ2-7; 7 positions match TRBD1. Per germline, CDR1 SQVTM and CDR2 ANQGSEA. The CDR3 runs 14 residues. V shed 7 bases and J 0 bases; nucleotides not matched to a gene: 9. DNA of the CDR3: TGCAGCGCAGGAGGCAGGGGGAGCTCCTACGAGCAGTACTTC. Protein: CSAGGRGSSYEQYF.

This chain links TRBV5-1 with TRBJ2-3; 9 bases map to TRBD1. From germline, CDR1 is SGHRS and CDR2 YFSETQ. Trimming removed 0 bases from V and 0 bases from J; junction bases left unmatched: 5. This CDR3 spans 17 amino acids. This chain's CDR3 is CASSLGRQGDSTDTQYF. The CDR3 DNA reads TGCGCCAGCAGCTTGGGGCGACAGGGGGATAGCACAGATACGCAGTATTTT.

V and J are TRBV7-9 and TRBJ1-2, with no clear D. Germline V gene lookup returns CDR1 SEHNR and CDR2 FQNEAQ (reference sequence). V lost 1 base and J 5 bases, leaving 23 bases between the germline ends. The CDR3 is 18 residues long. CDR3 loop: CASSLVRAGLQPGYGYTF. The CDR3 DNA is TGTGCCAGCAGCTTAGTTAGGGCCGGACTCCAGCCGGGGTATGGCTACACCTTC. Full variable domain (missing parts from reference TRBV7-9 and TRBJ1-2): DTGVSQNPRHKITKRGQNVTFRCDPISEHNRLYWYRQTLGQGPEFLTYFQNEAQLEKSRLLSDRFSAERPKGSFSTLEIQRTEQGDSAMYLCASSLVRAGLQPGYGYTFGSGTRLTVV.

This clone was seen a handful of times. The J gene is TRBJ1-5, the V gene TRBV6-6, with a weak D call TRBD1 (6 bases). CDR1 and CDR2 (germline): MNHNY, SVGAGI (reference sequence). The CDR3 is 14 residues long. Trimming took 4 bases from V and 6 from J, leaving 13 bases between them. CDR3 sequence (DNA): TGTGCCAGCAGTTTTAAGGGGGGGAGTCAGCCCCAGCATTTT. It codes for CASSFKGGSQPQHF.

The chain is built from TRBV11-1 and TRBJ2-5; TRBD2 is a possible D gene (8 bases). Per the germline V gene, CDR1 is SGHAT and CDR2 is FQDESV (reference sequence). The V end lost 5 bases, the J end lost 4 bases, and 17 bases lay between the germline ends. This CDR3 contains 15 residues. The chain's CDR3 is CASSPGGGAGETQYF. CDR3 DNA: TGTGCCAGCAGCCCGGGAGGGGGCGCGGGAGAGACCCAGTACTTC. Using reference TRBV11-1 and TRBJ2-5 for the parts outside the CDR3, the full variable domain is EAEVAQSPRYKITEKSQAVAFWCDPISGHATLYWYRQILGQGPELLVQFQDESVVDDSQLPKDRFSAERLKGVDSTLKIQPAELGDSAMYLCASSPGGGAGETQYFGPGTRLLVL.

The genes are TRBV5-4 and TRBJ1-2, with D uncertain. V gave up 0 bases and J gave up 6 bases, with 12 bases separating them. Germline CDR1 reads SGHNT; CDR2 reads YYREEE (reference sequence). The CDR3 loop spans 14 amino acids. As DNA, the CDR3 is TGTGCCAGCAGCTTGGAGGCCGGGTGGAATGGCTACACCTTC. Its translation: CASSLEAGWNGYTF.

The chain uses TRBV11-1 and TRBJ2-7, with 7 bases matching TRBD2. With 5 bases clipped from V and 3 bases from J, the junction kept 10 bases outside the gene matches. The germline CDR1 and CDR2 sequences are SGHAT and FQDESV (reference sequence). CDR3 length equals 15 residues. Here the CDR3 DNA reads TGTGCCAGCAGCCCAGCTTATGCTAGCGGCTACGAGCAGTACTTC. It encodes CASSPAYASGYEQYF. Full variable domain (missing parts from reference TRBV11-1 and TRBJ2-7): EAEVAQSPRYKITEKSQAVAFWCDPISGHATLYWYRQILGQGPELLVQFQDESVVDDSQLPKDRFSAERLKGVDSTLKIQPAELGDSAMYLCASSPAYASGYEQYFGPGTRLTVT.

The V and J genes are TRBV7-8 and TRBJ1-2; D unclear. CDR1 and CDR2 (germline): SGHVS, FQNEAQ. CDR3 length: 13 residues. Trimming took off 0 bases at V and 5 bases at J, with 7 bases between the two ends. CDR3 DNA: TGTGCCAGCAGCTTAGCGGGAGGGTATGGCTACACCTTC. Residues: CASSLAGGYGYTF.